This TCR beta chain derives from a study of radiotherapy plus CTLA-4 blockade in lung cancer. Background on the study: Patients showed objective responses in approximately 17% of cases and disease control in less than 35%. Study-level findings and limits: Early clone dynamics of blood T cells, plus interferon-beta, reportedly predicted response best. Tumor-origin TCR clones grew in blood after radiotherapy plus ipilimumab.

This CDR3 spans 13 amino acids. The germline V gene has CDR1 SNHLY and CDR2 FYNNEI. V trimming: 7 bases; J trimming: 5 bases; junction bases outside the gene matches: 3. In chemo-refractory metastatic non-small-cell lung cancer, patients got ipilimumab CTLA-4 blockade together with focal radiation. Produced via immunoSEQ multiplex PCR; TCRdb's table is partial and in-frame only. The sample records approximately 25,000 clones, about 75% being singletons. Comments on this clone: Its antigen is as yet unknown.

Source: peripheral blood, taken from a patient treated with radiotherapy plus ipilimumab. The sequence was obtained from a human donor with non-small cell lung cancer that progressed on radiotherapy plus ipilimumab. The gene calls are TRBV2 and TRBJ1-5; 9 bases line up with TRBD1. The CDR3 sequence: CASKDRGDQPQHF. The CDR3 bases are TGTGCCAGCAAAGACAGGGGGGATCAGCCCCAGCATTTT.